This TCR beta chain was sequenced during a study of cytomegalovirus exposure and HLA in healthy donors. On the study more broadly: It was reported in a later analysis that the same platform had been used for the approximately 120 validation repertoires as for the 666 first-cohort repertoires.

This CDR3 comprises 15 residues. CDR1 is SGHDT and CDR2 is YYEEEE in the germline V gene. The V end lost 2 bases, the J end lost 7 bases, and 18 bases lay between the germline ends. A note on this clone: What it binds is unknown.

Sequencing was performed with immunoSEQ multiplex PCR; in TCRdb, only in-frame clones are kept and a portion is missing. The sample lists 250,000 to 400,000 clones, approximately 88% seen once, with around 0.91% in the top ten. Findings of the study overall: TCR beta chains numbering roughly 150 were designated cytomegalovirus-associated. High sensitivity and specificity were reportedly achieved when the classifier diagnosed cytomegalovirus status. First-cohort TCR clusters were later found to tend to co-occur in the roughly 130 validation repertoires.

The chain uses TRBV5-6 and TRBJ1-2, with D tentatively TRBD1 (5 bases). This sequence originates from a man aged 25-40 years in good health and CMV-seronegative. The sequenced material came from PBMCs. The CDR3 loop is CASSLRQHVGSGYTF. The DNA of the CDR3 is TGTGCCAGCAGCTTAAGACAGCACGTCGGTAGTGGCTACACCTTC.